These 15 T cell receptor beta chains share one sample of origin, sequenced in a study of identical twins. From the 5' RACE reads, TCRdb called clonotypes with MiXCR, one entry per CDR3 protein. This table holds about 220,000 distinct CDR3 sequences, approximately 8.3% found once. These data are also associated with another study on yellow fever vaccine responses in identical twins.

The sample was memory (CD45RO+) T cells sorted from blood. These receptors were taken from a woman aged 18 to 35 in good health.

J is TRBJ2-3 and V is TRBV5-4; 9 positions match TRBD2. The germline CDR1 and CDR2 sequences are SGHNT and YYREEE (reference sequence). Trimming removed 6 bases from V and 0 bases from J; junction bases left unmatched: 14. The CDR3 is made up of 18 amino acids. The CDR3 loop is CASTKSGGRVGSTDTQYF. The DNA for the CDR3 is TGTGCCAGCACCAAAAGCGGGGGGAGGGTTGGTAGCACAGATACGCAGTATTTT. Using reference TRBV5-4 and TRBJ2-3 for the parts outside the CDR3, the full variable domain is ETGVTQSPTHLIKTRGQQVTLRCSSQSGHNTVSWYQQALGQGPQFIFQYYREEENGRGNFPPRFSGLQFPNYSSELNVNALELDDSALYLCASTKSGGRVGSTDTQYFGPGTRLTVL.

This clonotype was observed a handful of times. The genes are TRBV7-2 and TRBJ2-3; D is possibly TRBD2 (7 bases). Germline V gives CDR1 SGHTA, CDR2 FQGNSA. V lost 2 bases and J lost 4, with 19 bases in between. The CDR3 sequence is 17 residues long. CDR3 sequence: CASSLKGGGGFADTQYF. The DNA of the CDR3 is TGTGCCAGCAGCTTAAAGGGGGGGGGAGGTTTCGCAGATACGCAGTATTTT. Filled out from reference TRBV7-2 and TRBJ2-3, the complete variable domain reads GAGVSQSPSNKVTEKGKDVELRCDPISGHTALYWYRQSLGQGLEFLIYFQGNSAPDKSGLPSDRFSAERTGGSVSTLTIQRTQQEDSAVYLCASSLKGGGGFADTQYFGPGTRLTVL.

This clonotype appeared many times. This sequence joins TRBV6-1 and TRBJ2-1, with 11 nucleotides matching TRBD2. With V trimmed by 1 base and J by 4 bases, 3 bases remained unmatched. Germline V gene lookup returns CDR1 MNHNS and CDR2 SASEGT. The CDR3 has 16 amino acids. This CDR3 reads CASSEGSGGDYNEQFF. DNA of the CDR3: TGTGCCAGCAGTGAAGGTAGCGGGGGGGATTACAATGAGCAGTTCTTC.

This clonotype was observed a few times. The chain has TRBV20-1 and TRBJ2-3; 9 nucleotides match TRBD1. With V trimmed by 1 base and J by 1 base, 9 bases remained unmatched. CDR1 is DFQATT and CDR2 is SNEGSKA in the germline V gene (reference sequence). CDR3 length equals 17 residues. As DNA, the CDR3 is TGCAGTGCTAGAGGAATAGGGACAGGGTGGGGCACAGATACGCAGTATTTT. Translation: CSARGIGTGWGTDTQYF.

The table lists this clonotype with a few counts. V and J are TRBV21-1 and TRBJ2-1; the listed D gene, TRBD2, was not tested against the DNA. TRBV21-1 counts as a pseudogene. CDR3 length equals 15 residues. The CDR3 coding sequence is TGTGCCAGCAGCAGACGGACTAGCCAGAACAATGAGCAGTTCTTC. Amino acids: CASSRRTSQNNEQFF.

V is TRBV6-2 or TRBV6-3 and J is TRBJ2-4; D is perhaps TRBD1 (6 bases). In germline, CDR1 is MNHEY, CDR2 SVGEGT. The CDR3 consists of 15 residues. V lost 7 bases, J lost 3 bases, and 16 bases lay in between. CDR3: CASTVQGGGKNIQYF. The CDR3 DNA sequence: TGTGCCAGCACCGTACAGGGCGGTGGCAAAAACATTCAGTACTTC.

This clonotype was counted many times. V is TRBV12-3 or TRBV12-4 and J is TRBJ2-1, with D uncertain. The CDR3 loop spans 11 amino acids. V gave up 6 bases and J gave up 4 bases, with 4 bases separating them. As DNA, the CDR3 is TGTGCCAGCAGATCTTACAATGAGCAGTTCTTC. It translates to CASRSYNEQFF.

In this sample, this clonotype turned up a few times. Written as DNA, the CDR3 is TGCGCCAGCAGCCTAGAGGTGGGGGGACAGGGGAAGGCTTTCTTT. This codes for CASSLEVGGQGKAFF. The chain is built from TRBV5-1 and TRBJ1-1, with TRBD1 matching over 10 bases. This CDR3 is 15 amino acids long. J gave up 11 bases and V 4 bases, and 14 bases lay outside the gene matches. Looked up from germline, CDR1 is SGHRS and CDR2 is YFSETQ.

The CDR3 nucleotides read TGCAGTGCTCCCGGGGACGCCCGGCGGGTCAATGAGCAGTTCTTC. Translating gives CSAPGDARRVNEQFF. The chain joins TRBV20-1 to TRBJ2-1, with D perhaps assigned TRBD1 or TRBD2 (5 bases each). The germline V gene has CDR1 DFQATT and CDR2 SNEGSKA (reference sequence). There are 15 residues in the CDR3. The ends were cut back, 5 bases at V and 6 bases at J, with 20 bases in the middle.

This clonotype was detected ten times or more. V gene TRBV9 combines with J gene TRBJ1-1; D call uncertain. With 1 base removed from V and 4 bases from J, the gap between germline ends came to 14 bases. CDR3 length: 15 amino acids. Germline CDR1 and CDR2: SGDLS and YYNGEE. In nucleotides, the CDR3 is TGTGCCAGCAGCGTAACGGGGTCCCGAGGCACTGAAGCTTTCTTT. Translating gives CASSVTGSRGTEAFF.

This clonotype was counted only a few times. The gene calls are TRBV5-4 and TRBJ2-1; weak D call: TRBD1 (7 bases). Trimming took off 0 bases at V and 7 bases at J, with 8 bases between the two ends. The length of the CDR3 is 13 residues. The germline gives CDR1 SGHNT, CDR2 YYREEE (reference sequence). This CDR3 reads CASSLAGGNEQFF. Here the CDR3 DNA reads TGTGCCAGCAGCTTGGCAGGGGGGAATGAGCAGTTCTTC.

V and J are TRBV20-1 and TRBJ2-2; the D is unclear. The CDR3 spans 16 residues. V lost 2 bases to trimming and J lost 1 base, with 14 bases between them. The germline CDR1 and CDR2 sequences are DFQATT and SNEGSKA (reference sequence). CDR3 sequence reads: CSARQPDGLNTGELFF. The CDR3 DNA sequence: TGCAGTGCTAGACAGCCGGACGGATTGAACACCGGGGAGCTGTTTTTT.

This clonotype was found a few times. The CDR3 is CATSRVLAGSEQYF. DNA for the CDR3: TGTGCCACCAGCAGAGTCCTAGCGGGAAGCGAGCAGTACTTC. This chain connects TRBV15 to TRBJ2-7, with 9 bases matching TRBD2. The V gene end was trimmed by 1 base and the J gene end by 6 bases; junction bases not matched to a gene: 4. The CDR3 loop spans 14 amino acids. Germline assignment: CDR1 LNHNV and CDR2 YYDKDF (reference sequence).

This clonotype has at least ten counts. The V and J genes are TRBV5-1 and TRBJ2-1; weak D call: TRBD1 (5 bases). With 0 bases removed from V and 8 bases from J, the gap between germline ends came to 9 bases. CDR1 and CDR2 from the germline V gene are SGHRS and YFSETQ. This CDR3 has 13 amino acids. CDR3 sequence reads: CASSLVKGDEQFF. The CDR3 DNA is TGCGCCAGCAGCTTGGTAAAAGGGGATGAGCAGTTCTTC.

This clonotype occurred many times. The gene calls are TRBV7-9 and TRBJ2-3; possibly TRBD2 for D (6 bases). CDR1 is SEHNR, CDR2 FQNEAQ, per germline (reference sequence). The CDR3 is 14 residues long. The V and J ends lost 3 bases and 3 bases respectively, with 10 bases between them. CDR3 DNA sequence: TGTGCCAGCAGCTTCAGGCGGGAAACAGATACGCAGTATTTT. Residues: CASSFRRETDTQYF.